These 7 T cell receptor beta chains originate from one sample sequenced in a study of cytomegalovirus exposure and HLA in healthy donors (dated by TCRdb to about 2017). The library relied on the immunoSEQ multiplex PCR assay. For the multiplex PCR, a mixture combining 60 forward primers for TCR Vbeta segments and 13 reverse primers for TCR Jbeta segments was used. What TCRdb holds here is the immuneACCESS table cut down to in-frame rearrangements. Part of the clones is not present; checked against another copy, under half of the missing clones reflect an unresolved V gene, and the others are unexplained. Across this sample there are under 200,000 clones, with about 59% seen only once. 2.5% to 3.5% of the sample comes from the top ten. Sequenced sample: PBMCs. Every receptor here comes from a middle-aged man in good health and CMV-seronegative.

This chain links TRBV11-2 with TRBJ2-3; 10 nucleotides align to TRBD2. The CDR3 loop spans 15 amino acids. Germline CDR1 is SGHAT and CDR2 is FQNNGV. Germline trimming cut 6 bases from V and 3 bases from J; bases unmatched to any gene: 6. The CDR3 coding sequence is TGTGCCAGCAGTCGGCTAGCGGGAGTAACAGATACGCAGTATTTT. It is translated as CASSRLAGVTDTQYF.

The sample holds a few counts of this clone. The chain carries TRBV7-2 and TRBJ2-3; the D gene is possibly TRBD1 (6 bases). The CDR3 consists of 12 residues. Trimming took off 4 bases at V and 6 bases at J, with 8 bases between the two ends. Germline V gives CDR1 SGHTA, CDR2 FQGNSA. As DNA, the CDR3 is TGTGCCAGCAGCTCCCAGGGGGATACGCAGTATTTT. Its translation: CASSSQGDTQYF.

Only one count was recorded for this clone. CDR3 DNA: TGTGCCAGCAGTCCGGACAGGGGGCAATTATTATACTCCGGGGAGCTGTTTTTT. This codes for CASSPDRGQLLYSGELFF. This chain joins TRBV27 and TRBJ2-2; 11 bases align to TRBD1. The CDR3 runs to 18 residues. The V gene's germline CDR1 is MNHEY and CDR2 SMNVEV (reference sequence). Unmatched junction bases numbered 14, after V lost 5 bases and J lost 6 bases.

The chain is built from TRBV19 and TRBJ1-3; D gene uncertain. The germline gives CDR1 LNHDA, CDR2 SQIVND (reference sequence). This CDR3 has 12 amino acids. The ends were cut back, 7 bases at V and 0 bases at J, with 4 bases in the middle. CDR3 sequence: CASISSGNTIYF. CDR3 in DNA: TGTGCCAGTATCAGCTCTGGAAACACCATATATTTT.

The chain recombines TRBV11-2 with TRBJ2-5; TRBD2 matches 10 bases. CDR3 length equals 15 residues. Trimming cost V 4 bases and J 5 bases; bases outside gene matches: 7. Germline V gene sequence: CDR1 SGHAT, CDR2 FQNNGV. CDR3 DNA sequence: TGTGCCAGCAGCTCTCTAGCGGGAGTCGCGGAGACCCAGTACTTC. It translates to CASSSLAGVAETQYF. Full variable domain (outside the CDR3, taken from reference TRBV11-2 and TRBJ2-5): EAGVAQSPRYKIIEKRQSVAFWCNPISGHATLYWYQQILGQGPKLLIQFQNNGVVDDSQLPKDRFSAERLKGVDSTLKIQPAKLEDSAVYLCASSSLAGVAETQYFGPGTRLLVL.

J is TRBJ2-3 and V is TRBV6-5, with TRBD2 matching 9 bases. Germline-derived CDR1 and CDR2 are MNHEY and SVGAGI. Trimming cost V 6 bases and J 4 bases; bases outside gene matches: 2. This CDR3 is 13 amino acids long. This CDR3 is CASRRGGPDTQYF. The CDR3 region has the DNA TGTGCCAGCAGGCGGGGGGGCCCAGATACGCAGTATTTT.

With regard to this clone: Germline and junction disagree at one end, which may indicate a read error. This chain links TRBV7-9 with TRBJ2-5; 7 nucleotides match TRBD1. Germline CDR1 is SEHNR and CDR2 is FQNEAQ (reference sequence). This CDR3 spans 15 amino acids. This CDR3 reads CSSSWKQGLKETQYF. CDR3 DNA sequence: TGTTCCAGCAGCTGGAAACAGGGGCTCAAAGAGACCCAGTACTTC.